This T cell receptor (beta chain) was documented in a study of breast tumors, draining lymph nodes, adjacent tissues. Whole-study findings and limits: Compared with lymph nodes, tumors were less diverse; compared with nontumor tissue, more. Luminal-like breast cancer showed significantly greater tumor-nontumor repertoire similarity than basal-like breast cancer did. That most tumor T cells come from lymph nodes remained unproven.

Note on this clonotype: Its antigen is as yet unknown.

The germline gives CDR1 DFQATT, CDR2 SNEGSKA (reference sequence). CDR3 length: 19 amino acids. V lost 1 base to trimming and J lost 1 base; unmatched junction nucleotides: 13. The lymph nodes were axillary draining lymph nodes from breast cancer patients. TCRdb reanalysed the multiplex PCR reads using MiXCR and keeps one entry per CDR3 protein. The table has hundreds of thousands of distinct CDR3 sequences, less than 40% seen once. This clonotype was sampled from a female donor with breast cancer. Some clones in this sample may be carry-over from other donors' samples. The chain has TRBV20-1 and TRBJ2-3, with 11 bases matching TRBD2. Sequenced sample: axillary lymph node tissue. CDR3 coding DNA: TGCAGTGCTAGAGGATGCACTAGCGGGAGTAAGGTCGGCACAGATACGCAGTATTTT. Translated, it gives CSARGCTSGSKVGTDTQYF.